The rows below give T cell receptor beta chains drawn from one sample of a study of response to subunit inactivated influenza vaccine. TCRdb reprocessed the RT-PCR reads with MiXCR, giving one entry per CDR3 protein. The table lists 650,000 to 800,000 distinct CDR3 sequences, 11% to 15% of them singletons. Sequenced here: PBMCs from blood, sampled roughly 2 weeks before vaccination. Receptors were obtained from a man in his fifties who received an inactivated influenza vaccine. Both conserved end residues are part of each CDR3. D genes are given only for firm matches. A row's size may be missing; if present it is once, few, many or a size class.

D	size	V	J	DNA	CDR3
.	few	TRBV10-2	TRBJ2-1	TGCGCCAGCACCCGAAGTCAATCCTACAATGAGCAGTTCTTC	CASTRSQSYNEQFF
TRBD2	many	TRBV12-3/TRBV12-4	TRBJ2-3	TGTGCCAGCAGTTCCCGGGAGGCAAACACAGATACGCAGTATTTT	CASSSREANTDTQYF
TRBD1	few	TRBV5-4	TRBJ2-2	TGTGCCAGCAGCTCTCGGGACAGGGTTAACGAGGCCGGGGAGCTGTTTTTT	CASSSRDRVNEAGELFF
TRBD2	many	TRBV9	TRBJ2-1	TGTGCCAGCAGCGTAGGTGGTAGCGGGAGTTACAATGAGCAGTTCTTC	CASSVGGSGSYNEQFF
.	.	TRBV7-9	TRBJ2-4	TGTGCCAGCAGCTTAGAGGAGTTAGCCAAAAACATTCAGTACTTC	CASSLEELAKNIQYF
.	few	TRBV20-1	TRBJ2-3	TGCAGTGCGTCCCTGGACTACCCCCGGCCAGATACGCAGTATTTT	CSASLDYPRPDTQYF
.	many	TRBV7-3	TRBJ2-2	TGTGCCAGCAGCTTAGGCTTGGTCGGGACTAACACCGGGGAGCTGTTTTTT	CASSLGLVGTNTGELFF
TRBD2	.	TRBV30	TRBJ2-3	TGTGCCTGGAGTGCTACTAGCGGCACAGATACGCAGTATTTT	CAWSATSGTDTQYF
.	few	TRBV7-8	TRBJ2-1	TGTGCCAGCAGCTTACCGGGTCCCTTGGATGAGCAGTTCTTC	CASSLPGPLDEQFF
.	few	TRBV20-1	TRBJ2-3	TGCAGTGCCCAAGAGATGTTAGCCACAGATACGCAGTATTTT	CSAQEMLATDTQYF
TRBD1	.	TRBV6-5	TRBJ2-7	TGTGCCAGCAGTTACACTACGGGACAGGGAGGAATCTACGAGCAGTACTTC	CASSYTTGQGGIYEQYF
TRBD1	.	TRBV6-6	TRBJ1-2	TGTGCCAGCAGGACAGGGGACGGCTACACCTTC	CASRTGDGYTF
TRBD1	.	TRBV29-1	TRBJ1-2	TGCAGCGTTGGGCAGGACAGGGGGATGTATGGCTACACCTTC	CSVGQDRGMYGYTF
TRBD2	few	TRBV29-1	TRBJ2-3	TGCAGCGTTGAAGACACTAGCGGGGTCTTCGGTACGCAGTATTTT	CSVEDTSGVFGTQYF
TRBD2	few	TRBV27	TRBJ2-7	TGTGCCAGCAGTTTCCGAAGACTAGCGGGAGGGCCCTACGAGCAGTACTTC	CASSFRRLAGGPYEQYF
TRBD2	few	TRBV7-8	TRBJ2-3	TGTGCCAGCAGCTTAGTGTCTAGCGGGGGGAGGCCCACAGATACGCAGTATTTT	CASSLVSSGGRPTDTQYF
.	many	TRBV4-1	TRBJ1-4	TGCGCCAGCAGCCAAGTGTGGGGGACTGAAAAACTGTTTTTT	CASSQVWGTEKLFF
.	.	TRBV5-1	TRBJ2-3	TGCGCCAGCAGCTTGGATGACTATTCCACAGATACGCAGTATTTT	CASSLDDYSTDTQYF
TRBD1	.	TRBV13	TRBJ2-2	TGTGCCAGCAGCTACAGACAGGGAGTAGACACCGGGGAGCTGTTTTTT	CASSYRQGVDTGELFF
.	.	TRBV6-2/TRBV6-3	TRBJ1-4	TGTGCCAGCAGTTACTACAGGAATGAAAAACTGTTTTTT	CASSYYRNEKLFF
.	.	TRBV11-2	TRBJ2-2	TGTGCCAGCAGCTTAGATCTTTCGTGGGGGACCGGCCGTAGCACCGGGGAGCTGTTTTTT	CASSLDLSWGTGRSTGELFF
TRBD1	many	TRBV15	TRBJ2-2	TGTGCCACCAGCAGAGCCGGGACAGGGGGTACCGGGGAGCTGTTTTTT	CATSRAGTGGTGELFF
TRBD1	few	TRBV12-3/TRBV12-4	TRBJ2-3	TGTGCCAGCAGAGAGACAGGGGGCGCGAATACGCAGTATTTT	CASRETGGANTQYF
TRBD2	.	TRBV15	TRBJ2-1	TGTGCCACCAGCAGAGGGAGGACTAGCGGGAGTAGGCAGTTCTTC	CATSRGRTSGSRQFF
TRBD2	.	TRBV2	TRBJ2-7	TGTGCCAGCAGGGCGGGGGTAGAGCAGTACTTC	CASRAGVEQYF
.	.	TRBV10-3	TRBJ2-1	TGTGCCATCAGTGAGACTGTCCAGGGCTTTTACAATGAGCAGTTCTTC	CAISETVQGFYNEQFF
.	.	TRBV11-2	TRBJ2-3	TGTGCCAGCAGACGGGACCGCTGGGGCACAGATACGCAGTATTTT	CASRRDRWGTDTQYF
TRBD1	.	TRBV27	TRBJ1-1	TGTGCCAGCAGTTTCCGGGACAGGGGCACCGCTTTCTTT	CASSFRDRGTAFF
TRBD1	few	TRBV29-1	TRBJ2-5	TGCAGCGGCCTGGACAGGGGGATGGAGACCCAGTACTTC	CSGLDRGMETQYF
TRBD1	.	TRBV6-2/TRBV6-3	TRBJ1-5	TGTGCCAGCAGCCGCACCGGGACAGGGGGTAAAATCGGGCCCCAGCATTTT	CASSRTGTGGKIGPQHF
.	.	TRBV3-1	TRBJ2-5	TGTGCCAGCAGCCAAGTTAGGACTCACGAGTACTTC	CASSQVRTHEYF
.	.	TRBV4-2	TRBJ2-5	TGTGCCAGCAGCCAAGATAAGACCGGGACCGGCGAGACCCAGTACTTC	CASSQDKTGTGETQYF
.	few	TRBV6-2/TRBV6-3	TRBJ2-7	TGTGCCAGTAGTTACGCGGGGTGGGACTACGAGCAGTACTTC	CASSYAGWDYEQYF